The 24 T cell receptor beta chains listed next were all sequenced from one sample in a study of T cell repertoires in cytomegalovirus infection. Their antigen targets remain unknown. TCRdb analysed the reads with MiXCR anew, one entry per CDR3 protein. Of over 50,000 distinct CDR3 sequences in the sample, around 21% were seen once. The sample in question was CD8+ T cells from cultured PBMCs, obtained from culture after CMV antigen stimulation. These receptors originate from a human donor in good health (CMV status not recorded). Some clones in this sample may be carry-over from other donors' samples.

This clonotype was seen only a few times. This rearrangement joins TRBV20-1 to TRBJ1-1; D is ambiguous. CDR1 and CDR2 from the germline V gene are DFQATT and SNEGSKA (reference sequence). The CDR3 is made up of 13 amino acids. V was shortened by 5 bases and J by 0 bases, with 10 bases between the two germline ends. The DNA of the CDR3 is TGCAGTGCTCTCAACGGAATGAACACTGAAGCTTTCTTT. This gives the protein CSALNGMNTEAFF.

This clonotype has only a few counts. Germline and junction disagree at one end, which may indicate a read error. The J gene is TRBJ2-3, the V gene TRBV7-9; D may be TRBD1 (6 bases). Germline lookup yields CDR1 SEHNR and CDR2 FQNEAQ (reference sequence). This CDR3 region has 15 residues. The CDR3 loop reads CASTVTGPSTDTQYF. CDR3 in DNA: TGCGCCAGCACCGTGACAGGCCCCAGCACAGATACGCAGTATTTT.

The chain uses TRBV4-3 and TRBJ1-2; 8 nucleotides align to TRBD1. The CDR3 is 18 amino acids. V gave up 4 bases and J gave up 3 bases; unmatched junction bases: 16. CDR1 and CDR2 (germline): LGHNA, YSLEER. This chain's CDR3 is CASSPLRQGIVVDYGYTF. CDR3 sequence (DNA): TGCGCCAGCAGCCCCCTCCGACAGGGGATTGTTGTGGACTATGGCTACACCTTC.

There are a few counts of this clonotype. The chain has TRBV6-2 or TRBV6-3 and TRBJ2-5; 11 positions agree with TRBD1. The CDR3 totals 15 residues. Per germline, CDR1 MNHEY and CDR2 SVGEGT. Trimming removed 1 base from V and 5 bases from J; junction bases left unmatched: 3. This CDR3 reads CASSYWGTGGETQYF. In nucleotides, the CDR3 is TGTGCCAGCAGTTACTGGGGGACAGGGGGTGAGACCCAGTACTTC.

The genes are TRBV7-6 and TRBJ1-1; D not resolved. This CDR3 has 15 residues. Trimming took off 3 bases at V and 0 bases at J, with 11 bases between the two ends. CDR1 and CDR2 (germline): SGHVS, FNYEAQ. The CDR3 region is CASSLAIEMNTEAFF. The CDR3 nucleotides read TGTGCCAGCAGCTTGGCCATCGAAATGAACACTGAAGCTTTCTTT.

This clonotype was recorded a few times. J is TRBJ2-1 and V is TRBV7-2; TRBD1 aligns across 7 bases. CDR3 length: 17 amino acids. Germline V gene data show CDR1 as SGHTA and CDR2 as FQGNSA. J was trimmed by 0 bases and V by 3 bases; bases with no gene match: 8. The CDR3 nucleotides read TGTGCCAGCAGCTTGCCGTTGACAGGGAGCTCCTACAATGAGCAGTTCTTC. Translation gives CASSLPLTGSSYNEQFF.

DNA of the CDR3: TGTGCCAGCAGTGCTCATGACTATGGCTACACCTTC. This translates into CASSAHDYGYTF. This sequence joins TRBV25-1 and TRBJ1-2; D gene ambiguous. This CDR3 is 12 amino acids long. With 4 bases removed from V and 3 bases from J, the gap between germline ends came to 6 bases. Germline V gene data show CDR1 as MGHDK and CDR2 as SYGVNS.

This clonotype was counted a few times. The V gene is TRBV19, the J gene TRBJ1-1; unclear D gene. Per germline, CDR1 LNHDA and CDR2 SQIVND (reference sequence). Trimming removed 10 bases at V and 1 base at J, with 7 bases between. The CDR3 runs to 11 residues. In DNA form, the CDR3 reads TGTGCCACCCGAAGGAACACTGAAGCTTTCTTT. Protein sequence: CATRRNTEAFF.

The V gene is TRBV28, the J gene TRBJ1-1, with D possibly matching TRBD1 (5 bases). The CDR3 sequence is 16 residues long. Trimming pared 4 bases from V and 0 bases from J, leaving 15 bases between. The germline V gene encodes CDR1 MDHEN and CDR2 SYDVKM. CDR3 bases: TGTGCCAGCAGTTACTCCGGGACGGGCATGAACACTGAAGCTTTCTTT. Protein sequence: CASSYSGTGMNTEAFF.

There are a few counts of this clonotype. V usage is TRBV6-5 and J usage is TRBJ1-6; 10 bases are shared with TRBD1. The CDR3 contains 16 residues. Germline V gives CDR1 MNHEY, CDR2 SVGAGI. The ends lost 1 base at V and 10 bases at J; junction bases unmatched: 7. The CDR3 loop is CASSYFGTGAGSPLHF. The CDR3 DNA sequence: TGTGCCAGCAGTTACTTCGGGACAGGGGCTGGCTCACCCCTCCACTTT.

This clonotype was seen only a few times. The chain recombines TRBV5-1 with TRBJ1-5; D gene ambiguous. Germline values: CDR1 SGHRS, CDR2 YFSETQ. The CDR3 runs 13 residues. The V gene lost 2 bases and the J gene lost 9 bases, with 12 bases spanning the gap. This CDR3 is CASSLVPGGPQHF. In nucleotides, the CDR3 is TGCGCCAGCAGCTTAGTGCCAGGTGGGCCCCAGCATTTT.

The chain joins TRBV10-3 to TRBJ2-5; perhaps TRBD1 as D (5 bases). This CDR3 has 12 residues. Germline values: CDR1 ENHRY, CDR2 SYGVKD. V was clipped by 6 bases and J by 3 bases, with 8 bases between them. Written as DNA, the CDR3 is TGTGCCATCAGCGACAGCAAAGAGACCCAGTACTTC. It encodes CAISDSKETQYF.

This clonotype was recorded a few times. J is TRBJ2-2 and V is TRBV6-2 or TRBV6-3; 11 bases match TRBD1. The CDR3 loop spans 18 amino acids. Germline V CDR1 and CDR2: MNHEY, SVGEGT. Unmatched junction bases numbered 8, after V lost 0 bases and J lost 5 bases. Written as DNA, the CDR3 is TGTGCCAGCAGTTACTCCTCGGACAGGGGGCAAGGGACCGGGGAGCTGTTTTTT. Translated, it gives CASSYSSDRGQGTGELFF.

This clonotype was seen only a few times. J is TRBJ1-2 and V is TRBV28; the D gene is possibly TRBD1 (5 bases). The CDR3 contains 15 residues. Trimming left V 3 bases short and J 0 bases short, with 11 bases between. CDR1 is MDHEN, CDR2 SYDVKM, per germline. This CDR3 is CASSLPQGTNYGYTF. CDR3 DNA sequence: TGTGCCAGCAGTTTGCCGCAGGGAACTAACTATGGCTACACCTTC.

The rearrangement links TRBV7-4 to TRBJ1-1; D remains ambiguous. Germline CDR1 reads SGHVT; CDR2 reads SQSDAQ. CDR3 size: 14 residues. Deletions cut 1 base from V and 0 bases from J, with 6 bases between. CDR3: CASSLGGMNTEAFF. The CDR3, as DNA: TGTGCCAGCAGCTTAGGGGGAATGAACACTGAAGCTTTCTTT.

V and J are TRBV7-9 and TRBJ2-7, with D possibly matching TRBD1 (6 bases). The CDR3 totals 17 residues. Trimming pared 7 bases from V and 4 bases from J, leaving 26 bases between. From germline, CDR1 is SEHNR and CDR2 FQNEAQ (reference sequence). CDR3 protein: CASNKDDNGGADYEQYF. Written as DNA, the CDR3 is TGTGCCAGCAACAAGGACGATAATGGGGGCGCGGATTACGAGCAGTACTTC.

The gene calls are TRBV7-6 and TRBJ1-6; weak D call: TRBD1 (6 bases). This CDR3 is built from 15 residues. In germline, CDR1 is SGHVS, CDR2 FNYEAQ. Trimming cost V 5 bases and J 1 base, with 9 bases left between them. The CDR3 DNA reads TGTGCCAGCAGCGCCAGGGGTTCCTATAATTCACCCCTCCACTTT. Amino acids: CASSARGSYNSPLHF.

The chain uses TRBV11-2 and TRBJ2-1, with D perhaps TRBD2 (6 bases). V lost 5 bases to trimming and J lost 3 bases, with 20 bases between them. The CDR3 is made up of 17 amino acids. The germline gives CDR1 SGHAT, CDR2 FQNNGV. The CDR3 DNA follows: TGTGCCAGCAGCGCGGCCACGGGGGACTTCTTCTACAATGAGCAGTTCTTC. It specifies CASSAATGDFFYNEQFF.

This sequence joins TRBV27 and TRBJ2-7, with D maybe TRBD2 (5 bases). V lost 6 bases and J lost 2, with 14 bases in between. The CDR3 length is 14 residues. CDR1 MNHEY and CDR2 SMNVEV come from the germline V gene (reference sequence). The CDR3 nucleotides read TGTGCCAGCAGCCCCGGGAACAGACCCTACGAGCAGTACTTC. Its protein is CASSPGNRPYEQYF.

As for this clonotype: Germline and junction disagree at one end, which may indicate a read error. The chain carries TRBV27 and TRBJ1-1, with unresolved D. CDR3 length equals 13 residues. Germline V gene sequence: CDR1 MNHEY, CDR2 SMNVEV (reference sequence). The DNA of the CDR3 is TGTGACAGCAGTTGGACGGTGAACACTGAAGCTTTCTTT. Protein sequence: CDSSWTVNTEAFF.

In this sample, this clonotype turned up a few times. The gene calls are TRBV27 and TRBJ2-1; tentatively, D is TRBD1 (6 bases). Germline V gene data show CDR1 as MNHEY and CDR2 as SMNVEV (reference sequence). V shed 5 bases and J shed 6 bases, with 11 bases lying between them. CDR3 length: 13 residues. DNA for the CDR3: TGTGCCAGCAGTATCCGGGACACCAATGAGCAGTTCTTC. Protein sequence: CASSIRDTNEQFF.

The chain recombines TRBV4-2 with TRBJ1-2, with TRBD1 matching 8 bases. This CDR3 spans 16 amino acids. With V trimmed by 1 base and J by 0 bases, 4 bases remained unmatched. Germline values: CDR1 LGHNA, CDR2 YNFKEQ. CDR3 protein: CASSQVTDRANYGYTF. CDR3 nucleotides: TGTGCCAGCAGCCAAGTGACGGACAGGGCTAACTATGGCTACACCTTC.

This clonotype occurred a few times. The V and J genes are TRBV6-1 and TRBJ1-5, with a tentative D call TRBD1 (5 bases). The CDR3 runs 14 residues. The ends were cut back, 6 bases at V and 2 bases at J, with 11 bases in the middle. Looked up from germline, CDR1 is MNHNS and CDR2 is SASEGT. The CDR3, as DNA: TGTGCCAGCAGCTCAGGGAAGGGCAATCAGCCCCAGCATTTT. It translates to CASSSGKGNQPQHF.

The chain uses TRBV7-2 and TRBJ2-4; 9 positions match TRBD1. Trimming removed 5 bases from V and 7 bases from J; junction bases left unmatched: 9. From germline, CDR1 is SGHTA and CDR2 FQGNSA. The CDR3 extends over 15 amino acids. The CDR3 loop reads CASSPWTGEENIQYF. DNA of the CDR3: TGTGCCAGCAGCCCTTGGACAGGGGAGGAGAACATTCAGTACTTC.